These 4 T cell receptor beta chains share one sample of origin, sequenced in a study of blood T cells in healthy people across ages. Together with a sample-barcoded 5' primer, a J-beta primer mix was included in a second PCR lasting about 6 to 11 cycles. TCRdb passed the 5' RACE reads through MiXCR, listing each CDR3 protein once. The table includes around 1,000,000 distinct CDR3 sequences, roughly 24% detected once. The sample also formed part of further work on T cells of mothers and their children.

Material for sequencing was blood. These receptors were taken from a girl aged 2-10 years in good health.

The chain carries TRBV7-9 and TRBJ2-7, with unresolved D. The CDR3 runs to 14 residues. With 5 bases removed from V and 3 bases from J, the gap between germline ends came to 14 bases. Germline CDR1 is SEHNR and CDR2 is FQNEAQ (reference sequence). CDR3 in DNA: TGTGCCAGCAGCGATACGGACGGAGTCTACGAGCAGTACTTC. It codes for CASSDTDGVYEQYF.

This sequence joins TRBV15 and TRBJ1-6; D perhaps matches TRBD1 (5 bases). Germline-derived CDR1 and CDR2 are LNHNV and YYDKDF (reference sequence). This CDR3 comprises 14 residues. V gave up 6 bases and J gave up 10 bases, with 16 bases separating them. The CDR3 DNA follows: TGTGCCACCAGTACCAGGGTACAGTACTCACCCCTCCACTTT. Its protein is CATSTRVQYSPLHF.

This chain links TRBV12-3 or TRBV12-4 with TRBJ2-3; 8 positions match TRBD2. This CDR3 region has 16 residues. Trimming at V came to 5 bases and at J to 4 bases, leaving 11 bases not matched to a gene. In DNA form, the CDR3 reads TGTGCCAGCAGTCCCGTTAGCGGGATTATAGCAGATACGCAGTATTTT. It encodes CASSPVSGIIADTQYF.

The chain employs TRBV29-1 and TRBJ2-7, with D unresolved. Per the germline V gene, CDR1 is SQVTM and CDR2 is ANQGSEA. Trimming shortened V by 4 bases and J by 0 bases, and 13 bases separated the two germline ends. CDR3 length: 14 amino acids. CDR3 region: CSVATTWSSYEQYF. CDR3 bases: TGCAGCGTTGCCACGACGTGGAGCTCCTACGAGCAGTACTTC.